This TCR beta chain was documented in a study of T cells after yellow fever vaccination. The overall study: The fractions with low cell numbers were processed using SMART-Seq v4 Ultra Low Input. Study findings and constraints: Although the secondary response was weaker, it peaked faster, at day 5 versus 15. Detected again after the booster were most primary-vaccination clones, at 95% to 98% CD4 and around 91% CD8.

One entry per CDR3 protein results from TCRdb running MiXCR on the 5' RACE reads. Here the sample spans 200,000 to 300,000 distinct CDR3 sequences, approximately 6.3% being singletons. V lost 3 bases, J lost 6 bases, and 9 bases lay in between. The CDR3 length is 14 residues. CDR1 and CDR2 (germline): MNHEY, SMNVEV (reference sequence). A few counts support this clonotype. The antigen is not known. This TCR was recovered from a man between 25 and 39 years old who received the YFV17D yellow fever vaccine. This sample comprised CD4+ T cells sorted from PBMCs, obtained on the day of the yellow fever booster vaccination. The chain links TRBV27 to TRBJ1-6; D gene unclear. CDR3 DNA sequence: TGTGCCAGCAGTTTTCACGCCAGTAATTCACCCCTCCACTTT. Translating it yields CASSFHASNSPLHF.